Presented here are 29 T cell receptor beta chains from one specimen sequenced in a study of blood T cells in healthy people across ages. Through a sample-barcoded 5' primer and a J-beta primer mix, a second PCR was run for roughly 6 to 12 cycles. Each CDR3 protein gets one entry after TCRdb re-called the 5' RACE reads with MiXCR. The sample gives fewer than 2 million distinct CDR3 sequences, 35% to 50% of which show up once; roughly 23% is in the top ten. Sequenced input: blood. The receptors stem from a human donor in good health.

This chain links TRBV19 with TRBJ1-5, with D hard to call. CDR1 and CDR2 from the germline V gene are LNHDA and SQIVND (reference sequence). V was cut by 4 bases and J by 7 bases, with 8 bases left in between. CDR3 length: 12 amino acids. The chain's CDR3 is CASSKGSQPQHF. The CDR3 nucleotides are TGTGCCAGTAGTAAAGGATCACAGCCCCAGCATTTT.

CDR3: CASSYRQGPQPQHF. As DNA, the CDR3 is TGTGCCAGCAGCTACAGACAGGGCCCTCAGCCCCAGCATTTT. The chain recombines TRBV7-2 with TRBJ1-5, with 7 bases identical to TRBD1. The CDR3 is 14 amino acids. V shed 4 bases, J shed 6 bases, and the junction held 6 bases outside the gene matches. The germline CDR1 and CDR2 sequences are SGHTA and FQGNSA.

The CDR3 region is CASNLATGDGSYNEQFF. The DNA for the CDR3 is TGTGCCAGCAATCTTGCGACGGGGGACGGCAGCTACAATGAGCAGTTCTTC. V and J are TRBV28 and TRBJ2-1; D might be TRBD2 (6 bases). The V end was cut by 7 bases, the J end by 3 bases, with 22 bases between. The CDR3 length is 17 residues. Looked up from germline, CDR1 is MDHEN and CDR2 is SYDVKM.

The chain is built from TRBV5-1 and TRBJ1-1, with D possibly matching TRBD1 (5 bases). The CDR3 spans 17 residues. Trimming shortened V by 1 base and J by 4 bases, and 20 bases separated the two germline ends. CDR1 and CDR2 from the germline V gene are SGHRS and YFSETQ. Here the CDR3 reads CASSLLKGPQAGTEAFF. The CDR3 DNA reads as TGCGCCAGCAGCTTGTTAAAGGGGCCCCAGGCGGGCACTGAAGCTTTCTTT.

This clonotype was counted only a few times. The gene calls are TRBV10-3 and TRBJ2-5; D possibly corresponds to TRBD1 (7 bases). Germline V CDR1 and CDR2: ENHRY, SYGVKD. This CDR3 has 15 amino acids. Trimming shortened V by 0 bases and J by 2 bases, and 10 bases separated the two germline ends. DNA of the CDR3: TGTGCCATCAGTGAGTCGGGGGGACAGCAAGAGACCCAGTACTTC. Amino acids: CAISESGGQQETQYF.

The chain uses TRBV6-6 and TRBJ2-5; D assignment may be TRBD1 or TRBD2 (6 bases each). The DNA end favors TRBJ2-7, so the J call may be wrong. Germline V gene data show CDR1 as MNHNY and CDR2 as SVGAGI (reference sequence). There are 16 residues in the CDR3. CDR3 amino acids: CASIPHGAGAGYEQYF. The CDR3 region has the DNA TGTGCCAGCATCCCTCACGGGGCAGGGGCGGGGTACGAGCAGTACTTC.

This rearrangement joins TRBV4-2 to TRBJ1-2; 9 positions match TRBD1. CDR1 is LGHNA and CDR2 is YNFKEQ in the germline V gene. V was pared by 2 bases and J by 6 bases, with 7 bases of the junction left unmatched. The CDR3 sequence is 15 residues long. In DNA form, the CDR3 reads TGTGCCAGCAGCCAACTCCGGGACAGGGTCAATGGCTACACCTTC. The encoded protein is CASSQLRDRVNGYTF.

This clonotype was seen repeatedly, ten times or more. The CDR3 loop is CSVEAGTNTEAFF. CDR3 sequence (DNA): TGCAGCGTTGAAGCAGGAACGAACACTGAAGCTTTCTTT. The chain employs TRBV29-1 and TRBJ1-1; D unclear. Germline assignment: CDR1 SQVTM and CDR2 ANQGSEA. V was trimmed by 1 base and J by 1 base, leaving 7 bases between them. This CDR3 is 13 amino acids long.

The rearrangement uses TRBV7-9 and TRBJ2-7; the match to TRBD2 covers 11 bases. The V segment lost 0 bases and the J segment 0 bases; nucleotides outside the gene matches: 4. Germline assignment: CDR1 SEHNR and CDR2 FQNEAQ (reference sequence). This CDR3 is built from 17 residues. The CDR3 DNA reads as TGTGCCAGCAGCTTAGCCTCTAGCGGGGGGTTCTCCTACGAGCAGTACTTC. Its protein is CASSLASSGGFSYEQYF.

The genes are TRBV4-3 and TRBJ2-5; tentatively, D is TRBD2 (7 bases). V lost 1 base to trimming and J lost 4 bases, with 22 bases between them. In germline, CDR1 is LGHNA, CDR2 YSLEER. This CDR3 is 18 amino acids long. CDR3 in DNA: TGCGCCAGCAGCCAAGCCTCGGATGGGGGGGCGTCAGGAGAGACCCAGTACTTC. Amino acids: CASSQASDGGASGETQYF.

For this clonotype: At one end, the junction sequence differs from germline, possibly due to a read error. The V gene is TRBV4-2, the J gene TRBJ2-3; 7 nucleotides line up with TRBD2. This CDR3 spans 16 amino acids. Per germline, CDR1 LGHNA and CDR2 YNFKEQ. CDR3 residues: CASSQDGRGGADTQYF. The CDR3 nucleotides are TGCGCCAGCAGCCAAGATGGGCGGGGAGGGGCAGATACGCAGTATTTT.

V is TRBV28 and J is TRBJ2-7, with D unclear. CDR3 size: 16 residues. Trimming took off 4 bases at V and 1 base at J, with 17 bases between the two ends. Germline lookup yields CDR1 MDHEN and CDR2 SYDVKM. The CDR3 loop reads CASSYERTTVSYEQYF. In nucleotides, the CDR3 is TGTGCCAGCAGTTACGAAAGGACCACTGTTTCCTACGAGCAGTACTTC.

V and J are TRBV7-2 and TRBJ2-1; 8 bases are shared with TRBD2. This CDR3 is built from 16 residues. Looked up from germline, CDR1 is SGHTA and CDR2 is FQGNSA. Trimming removed 1 base from V and 7 bases from J; junction bases left unmatched: 9. As DNA, the CDR3 is TGTGCCAGCAGCTTAGGAGCCCGGGGGGGAGAAAATGAGCAGTTCTTC. Translation: CASSLGARGGENEQFF.

The V gene is TRBV29-1, the J gene TRBJ2-7, with 8 bases matching TRBD1. This CDR3 has 15 residues. Germline CDR1 and CDR2: SQVTM and ANQGSEA. The V gene end was trimmed by 6 bases and the J gene end by 5 bases; junction bases not matched to a gene: 15. The CDR3, as DNA: TGCAGCGTCCCCAAGCCAGGGGGCGTAGGGGACGAGCAGTACTTC. It codes for CSVPKPGGVGDEQYF.

The V call is TRBV20-1, the J call TRBJ1-2, with D possibly being TRBD1 (5 bases). V shed 0 bases and J shed 8 bases, with 13 bases lying between them. In germline, CDR1 is DFQATT, CDR2 SNEGSKA (reference sequence). CDR3 length: 13 residues. CDR3 bases: TGCAGTGCTAGAGATGGGGCGGGTTGGGGCTACACCTTC. Its protein is CSARDGAGWGYTF.

Turning to this clonotype: A junction boundary mismatches the germline segment, possibly from a read error. V is TRBV12-5 and J is TRBJ2-7, with a weak D call TRBD2 (6 bases). This CDR3 region has 14 residues. Germline V gene data show CDR1 as LGHNT and CDR2 as FRNRAP. The CDR3 nucleotides read TGCGCTAGTGGTTTGGGACTGTCCTCCTACGAGCAGTACTTC. Encoded protein: CASGLGLSSYEQYF.

This clonotype has only one observation. This chain links TRBV12-3 or TRBV12-4 with TRBJ1-5; tentatively, D is TRBD1 (5 bases). V was cut by 2 bases and J by 4 bases, with 18 bases left in between. This CDR3 spans 17 amino acids. The CDR3 spells CASSLYSLGGFNQPQHF. The CDR3 DNA reads TGTGCCAGCAGTTTATACAGCCTTGGGGGATTTAATCAGCCCCAGCATTTT.

CDR3 coding DNA: TGTGCCAGCACAGAAAGGGTGGGGGATCAGCCCCAGCATTTT. This translates into CASTERVGDQPQHF. The chain couples TRBV28 to TRBJ1-5, with D perhaps matching TRBD1 (5 bases). Germline CDR1 reads MDHEN; CDR2 reads SYDVKM. This CDR3 comprises 14 residues. Trimming stripped 7 bases from V and 5 bases from J, with 15 bases between.

This chain joins TRBV28 and TRBJ1-2; no clear D gene. Germline-derived CDR1 and CDR2 are MDHEN and SYDVKM. Trimming shortened V by 5 bases and J by 13 bases, and 17 bases separated the two germline ends. The length of the CDR3 is 12 residues. The DNA for the CDR3 is TGTGCCAGCAGTCAAAGGGTGGCCGCTTTCACCTTC. It codes for CASSQRVAAFTF.

This clonotype has a handful of counts. The CDR3 DNA reads as TGTGCCAGCAGCCAAGATCTCGGAAGGGGGTACGAGCAGTACTTC. It translates to CASSQDLGRGYEQYF. V and J are TRBV3-1 and TRBJ2-4, with TRBD1 as a possible D gene (6 bases). The assigned J gene may be wrong: the sequence end matches TRBJ2-7 better. CDR1 and CDR2 (germline): LGHDT, YNNKEL (reference sequence). CDR3 size: 15 residues.

This clonotype was observed a handful of times. The chain employs TRBV30 and TRBJ2-7, with 7 bases identical to TRBD2. J was trimmed by 6 bases and V by 5 bases; bases with no gene match: 10. Looked up from germline, CDR1 is GTSNPN and CDR2 is SVGIG (reference sequence). The CDR3 is 13 amino acids. The CDR3 region has the DNA TGTGCCTGGGCTCCGGGACTATCCGTCGAGCAGTACTTC. It specifies CAWAPGLSVEQYF.

This clonotype was detected a few times. One end of the junction varies from germline; a read error may be responsible. The rearrangement uses TRBV5-1 and TRBJ2-1; D might be TRBD2 (7 bases). The CDR3 spans 15 residues. From germline, CDR1 is SGHRS and CDR2 YFSETQ. The DNA of the CDR3 is TGCGCCAGCACCTTGATGGCGGGGGACAACCCCGAGCAGTTCTTC. Amino acid sequence: CASTLMAGDNPEQFF.

With respect to this clonotype: The junction shows a germline mismatch at one end, possibly a read error. The V call is TRBV20-1, the J call TRBJ2-3, with 10 bases aligning to TRBD2. CDR1 and CDR2 (germline): DFQATT, SNEGSKA (reference sequence). The CDR3 has 14 residues. This chain's CDR3 is CSTRSSGGKDTQYF. For the CDR3, the DNA is TGCAGTACTAGGAGTAGCGGGGGGAAAGATACGCAGTATTTT.

This clonotype was observed a few times. The rearrangement joins TRBV4-3 to TRBJ1-2; D may be TRBD1 (5 bases). Germline-derived CDR1 and CDR2 are LGHNA and YSLEER. The CDR3 has 15 residues. V was clipped by 4 bases and J by 6 bases, with 18 bases between them. The CDR3 reads CASSPISTGGNGYTF. The CDR3 nucleotides read TGCGCCAGCAGCCCGATCAGTACAGGCGGGAATGGCTACACCTTC.

The chain joins TRBV30 to TRBJ1-5; TRBD1 matches 9 bases. The germline gives CDR1 GTSNPN, CDR2 SVGIG (reference sequence). J gave up 7 bases and V 4 bases, and 5 bases lay outside the gene matches. The length of the CDR3 is 13 residues. CDR3 nucleotides: TGTGCCTGGAAACGGACAGGGGACCAGCCCCAGCATTTT. Protein: CAWKRTGDQPQHF.

This clonotype occurred a few times. DNA for the CDR3: TGTGCCACCAGCAGGGGACTAGCGGGGGGTTACTACGAGCAGTACTTC. Encoded protein: CATSRGLAGGYYEQYF. This chain uses TRBV15 with TRBJ2-7, with TRBD2 identical over 15 bases. The junction had 3 bases not matched to a gene; V was cut back by 3 bases and J by 3 bases. The CDR3 runs 16 residues. Per germline, CDR1 LNHNV and CDR2 YYDKDF (reference sequence). The full variable domain, its missing parts supplied by reference TRBV15 and TRBJ2-7, is DAMVIQNPRYQVTQFGKPVTLSCSQTLNHNVMYWYQQKSSQAPKLLFHYYDKDFNNEADTPDNFQSRRPNTSFCFLDIRSPGLGDTAMYLCATSRGLAGGYYEQYFGPGTRLTVT.

The CDR3 coding sequence is TGTGCCAGCAGTGCCAGGGGGTTGAAGGAAAAACTGTTTTTT. Translating it yields CASSARGLKEKLFF. The chain recombines TRBV2 with TRBJ1-4, with 7 bases matching TRBD1. Germline CDR1 SNHLY, CDR2 FYNNEI. J gave up 8 bases and V 4 bases, and 7 bases lay outside the gene matches. This CDR3 region has 14 residues.

This chain connects TRBV4-3 to TRBJ1-2; 8 bases are a match to TRBD1. The J segment lost 8 bases and the V segment lost 1 base, leaving 12 bases of the junction unmatched. This CDR3 has 16 residues. CDR1 is LGHNA and CDR2 is YSLEER in the germline V gene. The CDR3 is CASSQATTGATRGYTF. CDR3 in DNA: TGCGCCAGCAGCCAAGCGACGACAGGGGCGACTAGAGGCTACACCTTC.

The rearrangement uses TRBV7-3 and TRBJ1-1, with a tentative D call TRBD1 (5 bases). Germline values: CDR1 SGHTA, CDR2 FQGTGA. Trimming stripped 5 bases from V and 11 bases from J, with 12 bases between. The CDR3 has 11 amino acids. CDR3 nucleotide sequence: TGTGCCAGCAGCCTAAACCGGGGGGCTTTCTTT. Translating gives CASSLNRGAFF.